Sequencing of this T cell receptor beta chain was carried out in a study of T cells in localized non-small cell lung cancer. Germline V lookup: CDR1 MDHEN, CDR2 SYDVKM. The CDR3 is made up of 15 amino acids. Trimming cost V 6 bases and J 1 base; bases outside gene matches: 4. General observations from the study: Peak T cell clonality was found in uninvolved adjacent lung, exceeding tumor.

This clone was seen a handful of times. The antigen is unknown. Here immunoSEQ multiplex PCR was the method, and the copy in TCRdb shows in-frame clones only, minus some. The sample carries some 39,000 clones, roughly 77% recorded once. The receptor comes from a woman aged 35-75 years with stage II squamous cell lung carcinoma. The chain combines TRBV28 with TRBJ2-5; 11 bases fit TRBD2. Specimen: PBMCs, collected before any cancer treatment. The CDR3 sequence: CASRPGLAVQETQYF. CDR3 nucleotides: TGTGCCAGCAGGCCGGGACTAGCGGTCCAAGAGACCCAGTACTTC.